This TCR beta chain was retrieved from a study of identical twins. A template switching step contributed a universal primer site, while unique molecular identifiers were present in the cDNA. TCRdb re-called the 5' RACE reads through MiXCR, storing one row per CDR3 protein. The data contain hundreds of thousands of distinct CDR3 sequences, 24% of them singletons. Study results and limitations: Not following the same donors, the study drew its conclusions from cross-sectional statistical analysis. Models underpredicted monozygotic twin sharing of out-of-frame TCR alpha.

Looked up from germline, CDR1 is MRHNA and CDR2 is SNTAGT. The CDR3 contains 13 residues. As regards this clonotype: The antigen remains unidentified. The junction does not match germline at one end; this may be a read error.

This same sample was also taken into another study, of T cells expressing NK-cell markers. That source notes: In four donors, dominant clonotypes made up 28.3-60.1% of CD3+CD56-NKG2C+ cells.

The source of this sequence is a woman aged 18-29 years in good health. The chain employs TRBV6-4 and TRBJ1-3; no reliable D call. Sequencing input: CD4+ T cells sorted from blood. DNA of the CDR3: TGTGCCAGCAGCCAGGACGATGGAGACACCATATATTTT. Translation: CASSQDDGDTIYF.